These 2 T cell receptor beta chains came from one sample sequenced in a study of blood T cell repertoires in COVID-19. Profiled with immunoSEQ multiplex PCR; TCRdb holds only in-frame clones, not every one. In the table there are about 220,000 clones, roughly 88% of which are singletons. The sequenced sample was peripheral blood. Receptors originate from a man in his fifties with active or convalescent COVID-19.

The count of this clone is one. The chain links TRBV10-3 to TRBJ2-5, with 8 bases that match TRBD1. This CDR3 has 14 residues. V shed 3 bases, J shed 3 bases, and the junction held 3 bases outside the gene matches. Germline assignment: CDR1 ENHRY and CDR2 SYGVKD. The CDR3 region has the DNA TGTGCCATCAGTGACCGGACAGGGAAAGAGACCCAGTACTTC. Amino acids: CAISDRTGKETQYF.

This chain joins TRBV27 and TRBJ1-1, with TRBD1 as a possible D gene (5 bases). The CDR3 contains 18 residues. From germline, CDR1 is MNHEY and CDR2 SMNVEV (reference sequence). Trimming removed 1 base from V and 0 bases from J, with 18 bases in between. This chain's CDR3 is CASSLWRGPGRMNTEAFF. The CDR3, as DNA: TGTGCCAGCAGTTTATGGAGAGGCCCAGGGAGGATGAACACTGAAGCTTTCTTT.